Listed below are T cell receptor beta chains from one sample, sequenced in a study of T cells in Graves' hyperthyroidism and ophthalmopathy. From the multiplex PCR reads, TCRdb called clonotypes with MiXCR, one entry per CDR3 protein. The sample shows approximately 530,000 distinct CDR3 sequences, just under 20% of them seen only once. Sequencing was carried out using blood. The receptors originated from a man aged 35 to 55 with Graves' ophthalmopathy. Each CDR3 is given with its conserved first and last residue. D genes are given only for firm matches. A clone size is listed for some rows: how often the clone was seen (once, few, many), or a class if it is expanded.

many TRBD1 TRBJ2-7 TRBV2 14 CASTPDRDKDEQYF TGTGCCAGCACCCCGGACAGGGATAAGGACGAGCAGTACTTC
. . TRBJ1-1 TRBV5-6 12 CASSLRQTEAFF TGTGCCAGCAGCTTGAGGCAGACGGAAGCTTTCTTT
many . TRBJ1-2 TRBV5-1 14 CASSLNRDTYGYTF TGCGCCAGCAGCTTGAACCGGGACACCTATGGCTACACCTTC
. TRBD1 TRBJ2-1 TRBV12-3/TRBV12-4 16 CASTQGVGGDLSEQFF TGTGCCAGCACCCAGGGAGTAGGGGGCGATCTCAGTGAGCAGTTCTTC
. . TRBJ2-7 TRBV28 14 CASSFPKGGYEQYF TGTGCCAGCAGTTTTCCTAAGGGCGGTTACGAGCAGTACTTC
few . TRBJ1-2 TRBV2 15 CASSEGGGRVYGYTF TGTGCCAGCAGTGAAGGAGGGGGGCGTGTGTATGGCTACACCTTC
. . TRBJ1-2 TRBV27 14 CASSFRNGSYGYTF TGTGCCAGCAGTTTTCGAAATGGGAGCTATGGCTACACCTTC
. . TRBJ2-2 TRBV7-7 15 CASSPREGASGELFF TGTGCTAGCAGCCCGAGAGAAGGGGCATCCGGGGAGCTGTTTTTT
. . TRBJ2-3 TRBV5-6 12 CASSLDGVTQYF TGTGCCAGCAGCTTGGACGGGGTTACGCAGTATTTT
few . TRBJ1-5 TRBV5-8 13 CASSLTRNQPQHF TGTGCCAGCAGCCTCACACGCAATCAGCCCCAGCATTTT
. TRBD2 TRBJ2-5 TRBV20-1 14 CSASWTSRQETQYF TGCAGTGCTAGTTGGACTAGTAGGCAAGAGACCCAGTACTTC
. TRBD1 TRBJ1-1 TRBV19 15 CASSRQGAVNTEAFF TGTGCCAGTAGTAGACAGGGGGCGGTGAACACTGAAGCTTTCTTT
few . TRBJ2-5 TRBV5-6 15 CASSLRSGGRETQYF TGTGCCAGCAGCTTACGTTCTGGGGGGAGGGAGACCCAGTACTTC
many . TRBJ2-7 TRBV7-3 15 CASSWGGGKSYEQYF TGTGCCAGCAGCTGGGGGGGGGGCAAGTCCTACGAGCAGTACTTC
. . TRBJ2-7 TRBV15 13 CATSSGLPAEQYF TGTGCCACCAGCAGCGGACTCCCCGCCGAGCAGTACTTC
once TRBD1 TRBJ1-6 TRBV30 14 CAWSVGQGGSPLHF TGTGCCTGGAGTGTAGGGCAGGGGGGGTCACCCCTCCACTTT